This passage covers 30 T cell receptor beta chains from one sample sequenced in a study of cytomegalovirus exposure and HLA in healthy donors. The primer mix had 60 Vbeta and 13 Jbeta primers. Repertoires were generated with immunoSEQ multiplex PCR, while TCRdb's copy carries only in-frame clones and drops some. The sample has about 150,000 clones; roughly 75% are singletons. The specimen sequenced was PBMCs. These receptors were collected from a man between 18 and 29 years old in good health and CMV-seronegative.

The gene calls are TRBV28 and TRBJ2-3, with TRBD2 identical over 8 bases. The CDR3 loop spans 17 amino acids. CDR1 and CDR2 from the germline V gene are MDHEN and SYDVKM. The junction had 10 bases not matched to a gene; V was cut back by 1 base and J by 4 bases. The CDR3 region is CASSLSAGLDNADTQYF. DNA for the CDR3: TGTGCCAGCAGTTTATCAGCGGGACTAGATAATGCAGATACGCAGTATTTT.

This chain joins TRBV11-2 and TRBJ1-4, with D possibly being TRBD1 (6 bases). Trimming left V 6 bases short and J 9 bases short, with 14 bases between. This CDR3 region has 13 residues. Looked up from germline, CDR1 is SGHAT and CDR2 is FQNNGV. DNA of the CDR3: TGTGCCAGCAGTAAGGGGGATTTCCAAAAACTGTTTTTT. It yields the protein CASSKGDFQKLFF.

The CDR3 region has the DNA TGTGCCAGCAGTCAGGGCATGAACACTGAAGCTTTCTTT. It is translated as CASSQGMNTEAFF. This rearrangement joins TRBV25-1 to TRBJ1-1; a possible D gene is TRBD1 (5 bases). Germline CDR1 MGHDK, CDR2 SYGVNS. V was trimmed by 5 bases and J by 0 bases, leaving 7 bases between them. This CDR3 has 13 residues.

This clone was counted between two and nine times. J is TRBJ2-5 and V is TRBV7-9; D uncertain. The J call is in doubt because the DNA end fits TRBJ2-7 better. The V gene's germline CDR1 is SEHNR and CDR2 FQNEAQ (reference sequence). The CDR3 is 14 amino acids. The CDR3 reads CASSPPGGVYEQYF. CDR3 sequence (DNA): TGTGCCAGCAGCCCCCCCGGCGGCGTCTACGAGCAGTACTTC.

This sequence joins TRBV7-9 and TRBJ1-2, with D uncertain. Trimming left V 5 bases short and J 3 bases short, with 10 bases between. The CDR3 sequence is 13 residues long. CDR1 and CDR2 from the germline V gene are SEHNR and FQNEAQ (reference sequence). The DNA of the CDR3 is TGTGCCAGCAGCACCGCCTCGGACTATGGCTACACCTTC. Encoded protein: CASSTASDYGYTF. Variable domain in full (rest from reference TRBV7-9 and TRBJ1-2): DTGVSQNPRHKITKRGQNVTFRCDPISEHNRLYWYRQTLGQGPEFLTYFQNEAQLEKSRLLSDRFSAERPKGSFSTLEIQRTEQGDSAMYLCASSTASDYGYTFGSGTRLTVV.

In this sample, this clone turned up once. As DNA, the CDR3 is TGCAGTGCTAGGCCTCCGACTTGGCAGTTCTTC. Protein product: CSARPPTWQFF. This sequence joins TRBV20-1 and TRBJ2-1; the D is unclear. CDR1 and CDR2 from the germline V gene are DFQATT and SNEGSKA (reference sequence). Trimming shortened V by 3 bases and J by 12 bases, and 12 bases separated the two germline ends. The CDR3 runs to 11 residues.

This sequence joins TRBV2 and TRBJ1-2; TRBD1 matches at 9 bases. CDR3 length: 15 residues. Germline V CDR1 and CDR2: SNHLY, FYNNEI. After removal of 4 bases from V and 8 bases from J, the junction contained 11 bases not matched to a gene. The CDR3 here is CASSGGQGPSEGYTF. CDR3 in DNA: TGTGCCAGCAGTGGGGGACAGGGTCCTTCGGAAGGCTACACCTTC.

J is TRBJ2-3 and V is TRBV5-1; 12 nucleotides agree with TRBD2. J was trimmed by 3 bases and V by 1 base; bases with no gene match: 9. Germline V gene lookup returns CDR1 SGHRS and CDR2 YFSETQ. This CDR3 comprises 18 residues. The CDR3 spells CASSLRLAGAMGTDTQYF. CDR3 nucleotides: TGCGCCAGCAGCTTGAGACTAGCGGGGGCCATGGGGACAGATACGCAGTATTTT.

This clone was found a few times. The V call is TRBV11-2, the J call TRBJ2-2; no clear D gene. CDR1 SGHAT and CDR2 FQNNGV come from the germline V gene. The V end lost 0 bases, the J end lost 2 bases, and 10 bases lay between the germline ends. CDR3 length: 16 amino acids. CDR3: CASSLEFGGNTGELFF. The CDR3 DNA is TGTGCCAGCAGCTTAGAATTCGGCGGAAACACCGGGGAGCTGTTTTTT. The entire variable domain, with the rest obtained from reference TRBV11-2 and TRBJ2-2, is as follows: EAGVAQSPRYKIIEKRQSVAFWCNPISGHATLYWYQQILGQGPKLLIQFQNNGVVDDSQLPKDRFSAERLKGVDSTLKIQPAKLEDSAVYLCASSLEFGGNTGELFFGEGSRLTVL.

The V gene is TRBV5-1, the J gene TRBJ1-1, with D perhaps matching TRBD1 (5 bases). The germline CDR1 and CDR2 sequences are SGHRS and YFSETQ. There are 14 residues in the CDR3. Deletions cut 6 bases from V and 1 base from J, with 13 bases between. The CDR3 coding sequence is TGCGCCAGCACCCGGGGCGGGGGGAACACTGAAGCTTTCTTT. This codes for CASTRGGGNTEAFF.

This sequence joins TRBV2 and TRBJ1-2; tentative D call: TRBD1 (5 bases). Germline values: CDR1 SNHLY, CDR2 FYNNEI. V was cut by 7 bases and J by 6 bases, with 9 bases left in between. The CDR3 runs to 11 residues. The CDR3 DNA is TGTGCCAGCAAGACAGTGGATGGCTACACCTTC. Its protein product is CASKTVDGYTF. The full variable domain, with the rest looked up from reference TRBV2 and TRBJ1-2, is EPEVTQTPSHQVTQMGQEVILRCVPISNHLYFYWYRQILGQKVEFLVSFYNNEISEKSEIFDDQFSVERPDGSNFTLKIRSTKLEDSAMYFCASKTVDGYTFGSGTRLTVV.

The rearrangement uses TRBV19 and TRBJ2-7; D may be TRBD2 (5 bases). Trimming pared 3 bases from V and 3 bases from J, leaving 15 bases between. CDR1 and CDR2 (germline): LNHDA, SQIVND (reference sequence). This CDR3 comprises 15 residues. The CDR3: CASSIYGPRGYEQYF. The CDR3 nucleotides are TGTGCCAGTAGTATTTATGGGCCCCGGGGCTACGAGCAGTACTTC.

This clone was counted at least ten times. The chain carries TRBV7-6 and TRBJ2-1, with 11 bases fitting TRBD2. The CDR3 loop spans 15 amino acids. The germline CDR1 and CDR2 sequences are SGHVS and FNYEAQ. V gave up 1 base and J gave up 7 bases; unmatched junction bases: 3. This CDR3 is CASSLVLAGDNEQFF. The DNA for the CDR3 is TGTGCCAGCAGCTTAGTACTAGCGGGAGATAATGAGCAGTTCTTC.

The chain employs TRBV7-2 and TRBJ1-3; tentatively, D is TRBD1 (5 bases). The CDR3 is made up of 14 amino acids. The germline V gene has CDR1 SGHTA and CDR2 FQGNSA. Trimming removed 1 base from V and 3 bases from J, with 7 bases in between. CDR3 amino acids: CASSLDQGGNTIYF. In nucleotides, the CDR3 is TGTGCCAGCAGCTTAGATCAGGGTGGAAACACCATATATTTT.

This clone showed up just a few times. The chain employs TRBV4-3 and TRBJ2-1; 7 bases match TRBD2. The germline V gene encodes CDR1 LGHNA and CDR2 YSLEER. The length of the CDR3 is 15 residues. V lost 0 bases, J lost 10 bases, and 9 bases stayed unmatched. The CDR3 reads CASSQDQLLAAEQFF. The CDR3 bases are TGCGCCAGCAGCCAAGACCAGCTCCTAGCGGCCGAGCAGTTCTTC.

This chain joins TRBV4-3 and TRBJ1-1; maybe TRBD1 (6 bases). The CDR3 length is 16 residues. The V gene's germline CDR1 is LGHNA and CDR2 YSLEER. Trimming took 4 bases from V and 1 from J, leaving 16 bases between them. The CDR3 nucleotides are TGCGCCAGCAGCCCCAGCAGGGGTGAGGAGAACACTGAAGCTTTCTTT. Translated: CASSPSRGEENTEAFF.

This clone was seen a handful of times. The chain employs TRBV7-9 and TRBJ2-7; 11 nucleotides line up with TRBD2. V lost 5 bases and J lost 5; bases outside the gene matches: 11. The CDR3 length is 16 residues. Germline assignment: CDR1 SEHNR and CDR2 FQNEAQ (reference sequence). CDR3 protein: CASSPGPTSGKHEQYF. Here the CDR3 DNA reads TGTGCCAGCAGCCCGGGTCCGACTAGCGGGAAGCACGAGCAGTACTTC.

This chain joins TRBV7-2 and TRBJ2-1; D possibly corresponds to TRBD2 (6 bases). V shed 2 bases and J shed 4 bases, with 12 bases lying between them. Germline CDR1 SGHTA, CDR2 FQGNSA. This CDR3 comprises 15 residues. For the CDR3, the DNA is TGTGCCAGCAGCTTAACCACTAGCTTATACAATGAGCAGTTCTTC. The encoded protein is CASSLTTSLYNEQFF.

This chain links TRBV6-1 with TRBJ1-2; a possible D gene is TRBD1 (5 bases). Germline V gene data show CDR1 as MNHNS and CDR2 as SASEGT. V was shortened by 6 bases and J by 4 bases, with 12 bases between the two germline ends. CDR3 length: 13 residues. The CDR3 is CASSLQAFYGYTF. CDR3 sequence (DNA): TGTGCCAGCAGCTTACAGGCCTTCTATGGCTACACCTTC.

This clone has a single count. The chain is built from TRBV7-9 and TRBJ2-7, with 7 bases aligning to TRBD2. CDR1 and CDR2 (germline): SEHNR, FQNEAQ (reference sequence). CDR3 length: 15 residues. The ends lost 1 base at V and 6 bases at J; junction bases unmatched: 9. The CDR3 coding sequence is TGTGCCAGCAGCTTAGGCCCTAGCGGTCCAACCGAGCAGTACTTC. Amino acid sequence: CASSLGPSGPTEQYF.

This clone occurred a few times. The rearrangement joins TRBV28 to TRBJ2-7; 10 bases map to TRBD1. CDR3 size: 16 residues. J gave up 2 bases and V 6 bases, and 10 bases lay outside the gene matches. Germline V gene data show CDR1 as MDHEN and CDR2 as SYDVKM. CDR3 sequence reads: CASSPAGTGDPYEQYF. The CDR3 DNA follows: TGTGCCAGCAGCCCGGCCGGGACAGGGGACCCCTACGAGCAGTACTTC. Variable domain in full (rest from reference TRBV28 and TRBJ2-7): DVKVTQSSRYLVKRTGEKVFLECVQDMDHENMFWYRQDPGLGLRLIYFSYDVKMKEKGDIPEGYSVSREKKERFSLILESASTNQTSMYLCASSPAGTGDPYEQYFGPGTRLTVT.

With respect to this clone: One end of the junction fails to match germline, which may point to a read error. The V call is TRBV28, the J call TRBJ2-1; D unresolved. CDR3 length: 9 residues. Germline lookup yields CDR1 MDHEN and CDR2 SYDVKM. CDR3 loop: CASSLPRIF. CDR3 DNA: TGTGCCAGCAGTCTCCCCAGGATCTTC.

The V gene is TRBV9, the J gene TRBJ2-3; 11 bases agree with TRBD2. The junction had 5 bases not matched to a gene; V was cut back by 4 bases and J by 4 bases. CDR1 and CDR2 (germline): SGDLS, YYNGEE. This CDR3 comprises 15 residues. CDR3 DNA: TGTGCCAGCAGCATAGGGACTAGCGGACCAGATACGCAGTATTTT. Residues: CASSIGTSGPDTQYF.

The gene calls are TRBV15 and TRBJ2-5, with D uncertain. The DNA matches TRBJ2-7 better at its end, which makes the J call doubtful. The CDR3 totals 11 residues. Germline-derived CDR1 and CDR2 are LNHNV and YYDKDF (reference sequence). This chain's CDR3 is CATSESYEQYF. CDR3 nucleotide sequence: TGTGCCACCAGCGAAAGCTACGAGCAGTACTTC.

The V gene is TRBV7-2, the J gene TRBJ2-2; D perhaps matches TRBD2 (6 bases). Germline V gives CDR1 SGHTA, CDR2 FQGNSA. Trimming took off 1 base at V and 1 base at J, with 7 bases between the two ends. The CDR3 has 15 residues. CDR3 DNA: TGTGCCAGCAGCTTAGGGACTATGAACACCGGGGAGCTGTTTTTT. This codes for CASSLGTMNTGELFF.

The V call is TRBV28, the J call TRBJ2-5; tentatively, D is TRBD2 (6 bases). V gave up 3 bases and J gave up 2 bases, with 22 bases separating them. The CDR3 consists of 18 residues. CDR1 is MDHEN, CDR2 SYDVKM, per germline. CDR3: CASSFTLTSGDPQETQYF. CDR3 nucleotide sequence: TGTGCCAGCAGTTTCACCCTGACTAGTGGGGATCCGCAAGAGACCCAGTACTTC.

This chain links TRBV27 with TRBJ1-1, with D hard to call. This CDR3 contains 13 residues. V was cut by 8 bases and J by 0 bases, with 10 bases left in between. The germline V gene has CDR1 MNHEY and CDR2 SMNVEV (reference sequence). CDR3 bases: TGTGCCAGCGGGAGGCCACTGAACACTGAAGCTTTCTTT. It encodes CASGRPLNTEAFF.

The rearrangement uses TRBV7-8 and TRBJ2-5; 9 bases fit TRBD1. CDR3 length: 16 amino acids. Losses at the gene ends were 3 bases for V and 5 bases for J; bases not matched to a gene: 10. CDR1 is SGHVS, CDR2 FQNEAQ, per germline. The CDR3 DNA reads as TGTGCCAGCAGCTTGCCCACACAGGGGGCACTGGAGACCCAGTACTTC. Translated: CASSLPTQGALETQYF. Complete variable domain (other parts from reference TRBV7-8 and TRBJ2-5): GAGVSQSPRYKVAKRGQDVALRCDPISGHVSLFWYQQALGQGPEFLTYFQNEAQLDKSGLPSDRFFAERPEGSVSTLKIQRTQQEDSAVYLCASSLPTQGALETQYFGPGTRLLVL.

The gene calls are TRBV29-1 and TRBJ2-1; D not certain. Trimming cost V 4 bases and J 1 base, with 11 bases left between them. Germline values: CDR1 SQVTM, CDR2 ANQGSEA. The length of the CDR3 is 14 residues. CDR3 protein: CSVVPTESYNEQFF. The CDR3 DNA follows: TGCAGCGTTGTACCGACTGAGTCCTACAATGAGCAGTTCTTC.

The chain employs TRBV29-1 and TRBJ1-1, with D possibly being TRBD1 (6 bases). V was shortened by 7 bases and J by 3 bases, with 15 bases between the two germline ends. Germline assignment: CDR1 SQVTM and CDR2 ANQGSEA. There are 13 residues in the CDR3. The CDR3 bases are TGCAGCGGGGGCGGGGGCGCGGACACTGAAGCTTTCTTT. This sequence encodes CSGGGGADTEAFF.